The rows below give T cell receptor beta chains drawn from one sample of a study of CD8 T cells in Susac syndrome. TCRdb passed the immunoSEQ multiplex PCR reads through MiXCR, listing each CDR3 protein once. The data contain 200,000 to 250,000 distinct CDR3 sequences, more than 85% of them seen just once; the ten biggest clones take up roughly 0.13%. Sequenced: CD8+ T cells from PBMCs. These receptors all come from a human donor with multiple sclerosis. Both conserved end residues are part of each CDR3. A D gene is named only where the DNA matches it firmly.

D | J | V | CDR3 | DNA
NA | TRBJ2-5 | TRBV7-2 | CASNGGLGEETQYF | TGTGCCAGCAACGGGGGATTGGGGGAAGAGACCCAGTACTTC
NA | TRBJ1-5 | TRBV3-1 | CASSQVWTFNQPQHF | TGTGCCAGCAGCCAAGTATGGACTTTCAATCAGCCCCAGCATTTT
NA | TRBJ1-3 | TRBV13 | CASSSETFSGNTIYF | TGTGCCAGCAGCTCCGAGACTTTCTCTGGAAACACCATATATTTT
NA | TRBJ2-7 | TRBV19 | CASSADYEQYF | TGTGCCAGTAGTGCCGACTACGAGCAGTACTTC
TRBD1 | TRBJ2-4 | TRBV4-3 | CASSQYTGVAKNIQYF | TGCGCCAGCAGCCAATATACAGGGGTGGCCAAAAACATTCAGTACTTC
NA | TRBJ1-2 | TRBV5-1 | CASSLSAGHYGYTF | TGCGCCAGCAGCTTGTCGGCAGGGCACTATGGCTACACCTTC
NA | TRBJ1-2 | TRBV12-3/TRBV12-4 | CAMNPLPQEHGYTF | TGTGCCATGAACCCCCTGCCCCAGGAGCATGGCTACACCTTC
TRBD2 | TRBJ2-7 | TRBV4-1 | CASSHQGGGSEQYF | TGCGCCAGCAGCCACCAGGGCGGGGGAAGCGAGCAGTACTTC
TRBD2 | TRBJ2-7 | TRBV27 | CATEAGAPSYEQYF | TGTGCCACCGAAGCGGGGGCACCCTCCTACGAGCAGTACTTC
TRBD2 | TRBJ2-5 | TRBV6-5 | CATRTSGSQETQYF | TGTGCCACCCGGACTAGCGGGAGCCAAGAGACCCAGTACTTC